These T cell receptor beta chains were read from a single sample in a study of cytomegalovirus exposure and HLA in healthy donors. The table came from immunoSEQ multiplex PCR; TCRdb's copy has only in-frame clones and leaves some out. There are hundreds of thousands of clones in the sample; more than 55% occur only once, and around 2.3% lies in the top ten. Input material: PBMCs. The receptors stem from a female donor in good health and CMV-seronegative. Each CDR3 is given with its conserved first and last residue. A D gene is named only where the DNA matches it firmly. Size is omitted from some rows. Given values are once, few, many or a class for expanded clones.

clone_size: .
d_call: TRBD1
v_call: TRBV6-5
j_call: TRBJ2-7
cdr3_aa: CASSYSGDRGPYEQYF
cdr3_nt: TGTGCCAGCAGTTATTCAGGTGACAGGGGTCCCTACGAGCAGTACTTC

clone_size: .
d_call: .
v_call: TRBV28
j_call: TRBJ2-3
cdr3_aa: CASSPDTDTQYF
cdr3_nt: TGTGCCAGCAGTCCTGACACCGATACGCAGTATTTT

clone_size: .
d_call: TRBD1
v_call: TRBV19
j_call: TRBJ1-2
cdr3_aa: CASRDRGTYPGYTF
cdr3_nt: TGTGCCAGTAGGGACAGGGGCACCTATCCTGGCTACACCTTC

clone_size: .
d_call: .
v_call: TRBV5-1
j_call: TRBJ1-3
cdr3_aa: CASSLEGGGDTIYF
cdr3_nt: TGCGCCAGCAGCTTGGAGGGCGGCGGGGACACCATATATTTT

clone_size: once
d_call: TRBD2
v_call: TRBV18
j_call: TRBJ2-1
cdr3_aa: CASSLFGLAGGDEQFF
cdr3_nt: TGTGCCAGCTCCCTCTTCGGACTAGCGGGAGGGGATGAGCAGTTCTTC

clone_size: few
d_call: TRBD2
v_call: TRBV5-4
j_call: TRBJ2-7
cdr3_aa: CASSLAVAGSDEQYF
cdr3_nt: TGTGCCAGCAGCTTGGCCGTAGCGGGTTCGGACGAGCAGTACTTC

clone_size: .
d_call: TRBD1
v_call: TRBV19
j_call: TRBJ2-7
cdr3_aa: CASSATGEKEQYF
cdr3_nt: TGTGCCAGTAGTGCGACAGGGGAAAAAGAGCAGTACTTC

clone_size: .
d_call: .
v_call: TRBV28
j_call: TRBJ2-7
cdr3_aa: CASSFGQGRYEQYF
cdr3_nt: TGTGCCAGCAGTTTTGGCCAGGGGCGCTACGAGCAGTACTTC

clone_size: .
d_call: TRBD1
v_call: TRBV25-1
j_call: TRBJ2-1
cdr3_aa: CASSVRGQGANNEQFF
cdr3_nt: TGTGCCAGCAGTGTAAGGGGACAGGGGGCCAACAATGAGCAGTTCTTC

clone_size: few
d_call: TRBD2
v_call: TRBV6-5
j_call: TRBJ2-1
cdr3_aa: CASSKGLDGGNEQFF
cdr3_nt: TGTGCCAGCAGTAAAGGACTAGATGGGGGCAATGAGCAGTTCTTC

clone_size: .
d_call: TRBD1
v_call: TRBV7-8
j_call: TRBJ1-2
cdr3_aa: CASSPRDRESRLYGYTF
cdr3_nt: TGTGCCAGCAGCCCCCGGGACAGGGAAAGTCGTCTCTATGGCTACACCTTC